Described below is a single T cell receptor (beta chain) sequence and its context. No antigen is known for it. This sample was included in a study of shared clonotypes between healthy human individuals. Overall study results and limits: Memory subsets had estimated richness that was generally smaller than that of naive subsets.

Original processing methods: Junction-only sequences without quality scores came from ImmunoSEQ, so filtering differed. The data were produced by immunoSEQ multiplex PCR, yet TCRdb's version contains in-frame clones alone and is incomplete. The V and J calls and clone size come from that table; D and trimming were worked out from the DNA. Of some 2,500,000 clones detected, 93% appear once; the ten largest clones hold approximately 0.37%. Caucasian adults living in Nashville, Tennessee, provided all samples. The clonotype originates from a man aged 18 to 30 in good health. Some clones in this sample may be carry-over from other donors' samples. Sequences were obtained from naive CD4+ T cells from PBMCs. Indicated subset: CD45RA+ positively selected.

The CDR3 reads CASSRGLAGAGEQYF. CDR3 nucleotide sequence: TGCGCCAGCAGCCGGGGACTAGCGGGAGCGGGCGAGCAGTACTTC. The chain couples TRBV10-1 to TRBJ2-7; 14 positions match TRBD2. After removal of 6 bases from V and 6 bases from J, the junction contained 7 bases not matched to a gene. This CDR3 region has 15 residues. Germline loops: CDR1 WNHNN, CDR2 SYGVQD (reference sequence).